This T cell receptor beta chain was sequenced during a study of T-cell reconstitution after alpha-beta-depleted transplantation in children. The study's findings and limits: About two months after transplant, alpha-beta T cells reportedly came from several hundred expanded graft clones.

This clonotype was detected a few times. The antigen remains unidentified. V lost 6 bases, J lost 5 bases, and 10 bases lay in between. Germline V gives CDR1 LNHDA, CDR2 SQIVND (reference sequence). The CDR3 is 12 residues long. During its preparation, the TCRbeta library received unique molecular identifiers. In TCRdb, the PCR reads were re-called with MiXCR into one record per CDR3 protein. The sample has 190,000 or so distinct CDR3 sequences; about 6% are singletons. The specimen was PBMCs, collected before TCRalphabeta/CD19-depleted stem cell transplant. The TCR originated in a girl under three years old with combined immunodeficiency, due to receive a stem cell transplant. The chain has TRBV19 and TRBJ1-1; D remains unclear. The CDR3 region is CASRGGSTEAFF. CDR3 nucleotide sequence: TGTGCCAGTAGAGGAGGGTCAACTGAAGCTTTCTTT.